A selection of T cell receptor beta chains follows, all from one sample in a study of T cells in localized non-small cell lung cancer. TCRdb keeps only in-frame clones here, not all; method: immunoSEQ multiplex PCR. The data contain more than 70,000 clones, about 83% of them seen just once; the ten biggest clones take up roughly 3%. The material was peripheral blood, obtained before any cancer treatment. The receptors stem from a man aged 40-75 years with stage I lung adenocarcinoma. Both conserved end residues are part of each CDR3. D genes are given only for firm matches. Rows give clone size only sometimes, using once, few, many, or a class for an expanded clone.

-,-,TRBV18,TRBJ1-4,TGTGCCAGCTCACCACGGTCAACAGGGCCAAATGAAAAACTGTTTTTT,CASSPRSTGPNEKLFF
-,-,TRBV11-2,TRBJ1-4,TGTGCCAGCGGCCCTACCCCGGACAGTAATGAAAAACTGTTTTTT,CASGPTPDSNEKLFF
-,-,TRBV6-6,TRBJ2-3,TGTGCCAGCAGTTTAGGGGGGGCCCCAGATACGCAGTATTTT,CASSLGGAPDTQYF
TRBD2,-,TRBV5-1,TRBJ2-2,TGCGCCAGCAGCAAGGGACTAGCGGGAGCGGCCGGGGAGCTGTTTTTT,CASSKGLAGAAGELFF
-,few,TRBV19,TRBJ1-1,TGTGCCAGTAGTATCGCCCTCTCAGCGAACACTGAAGCTTTCTTT,CASSIALSANTEAFF
-,-,TRBV20-1,TRBJ2-7,TGCAGTGCTGACCAAGCCTACGAGCAGTACTTC,CSADQAYEQYF
TRBD1,-,TRBV5-6,TRBJ2-2,TGTGCCAGCAGCTTGGGGACAGGGCCCTCCGGGGAGCTGTTTTTT,CASSLGTGPSGELFF
-,-,TRBV5-5,TRBJ1-5,TGTGCCAGCAGCTTCTCCTGGGACGGTCGCAATCAGCCCCAGCATTTT,CASSFSWDGRNQPQHF
TRBD2,-,TRBV14,TRBJ2-1,TGTGCCAGCAGCCCTTTAGCGGGAGGGTTCTCTAATGAGCAGTTCTTC,CASSPLAGGFSNEQFF
TRBD1,-,TRBV7-9,TRBJ2-1,TGTGCCAGCAGCTATTCCCGAGGGGGCAACAATGAGCAGTTCTTC,CASSYSRGGNNEQFF
TRBD1,once,TRBV10-3,TRBJ2-7,TGTGCCATCAGGGGACAGGTCGAGGACGAGCAGTACTTC,CAIRGQVEDEQYF
-,once,TRBV6-5,TRBJ1-1,TGTGCCAGCAGTTACCAGATCCGGGCCCGTCCCACTGAAGCTTTCTTT,CASSYQIRARPTEAFF
-,-,TRBV5-6,TRBJ1-5,TGTGCCAGCAGCTTTGGCCTTCGAGGGCCCCAGCATTTT,CASSFGLRGPQHF
-,-,TRBV18,TRBJ1-1,TGTGCCAGCTCACCACGATACGGCAGGGAGAACACTGAAGCTTTCTTT,CASSPRYGRENTEAFF
TRBD1,-,TRBV5-1,TRBJ1-2,TGCGCCAGCACCCCATTCGGGACAGGGGGGGCTGCTGGCTACACCTTC,CASTPFGTGGAAGYTF
-,-,TRBV18,TRBJ2-5,TGTGCCAGCTCACCACCAAGCCAAGAGACCCAGTACTTC,CASSPPSQETQYF
TRBD2,few,TRBV9,TRBJ2-5,TGTGCCAGCAGCCCCCCGAGCGGGATTGAGACCCAGTACTTC,CASSPPSGIETQYF
TRBD1,once,TRBV5-8,TRBJ1-1,TGTGCCAGCAGACTCAGGGGGCAGACTAACACTGAAGCTTTCTTT,CASRLRGQTNTEAFF
TRBD2,-,TRBV10-3,TRBJ2-1,TGTGCCATCAGTGGGGGGGGAGGAGTCAGTGAGCAGTTCTTC,CAISGGGGVSEQFF
-,-,TRBV29-1,TRBJ2-5,TGCAGCGTTGAACAGGGGCCCCCATGGGCCCAGTACTTC,CSVEQGPPWAQYF